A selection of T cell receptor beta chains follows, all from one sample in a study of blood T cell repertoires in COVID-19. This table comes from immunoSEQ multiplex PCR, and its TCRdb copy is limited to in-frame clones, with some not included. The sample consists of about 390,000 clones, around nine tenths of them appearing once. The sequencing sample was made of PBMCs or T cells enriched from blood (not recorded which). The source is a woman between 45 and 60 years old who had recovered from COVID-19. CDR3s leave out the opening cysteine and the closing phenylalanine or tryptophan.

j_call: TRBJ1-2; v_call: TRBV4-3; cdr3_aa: ASSHNRNTANYGYT
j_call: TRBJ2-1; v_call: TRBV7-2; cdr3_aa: ASSLGRGREQF
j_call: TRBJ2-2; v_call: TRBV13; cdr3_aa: ASTLTSGGELF
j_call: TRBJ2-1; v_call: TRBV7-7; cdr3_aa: ASSLVQGEQF
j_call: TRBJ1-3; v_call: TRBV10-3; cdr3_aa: AINPGLSGNTIY
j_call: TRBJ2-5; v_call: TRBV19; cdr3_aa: ASSPVGVAGGRETQY
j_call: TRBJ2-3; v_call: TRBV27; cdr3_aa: ASSPYRGTTDTQY
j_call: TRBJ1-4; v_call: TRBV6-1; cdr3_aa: ASSEATASTNEKLF
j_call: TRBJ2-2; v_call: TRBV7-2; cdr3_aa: ASSFDRVRTGELF
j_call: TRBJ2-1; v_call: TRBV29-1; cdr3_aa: SLRGLGNEQF
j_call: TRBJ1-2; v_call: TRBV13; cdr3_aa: ASSQYGGTEGYT
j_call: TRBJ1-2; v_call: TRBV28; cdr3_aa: ASWGGDPHGYT
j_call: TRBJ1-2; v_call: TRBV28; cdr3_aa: ASTSGGALGYT
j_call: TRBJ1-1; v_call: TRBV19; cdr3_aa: ASSIVSSGIPIEAF
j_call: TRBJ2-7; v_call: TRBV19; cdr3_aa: ASSTAGQEVQY
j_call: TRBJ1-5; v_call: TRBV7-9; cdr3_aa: ASSLGPPGDYSNQPQH
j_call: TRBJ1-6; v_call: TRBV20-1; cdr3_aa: SASFGSSYNSPLH
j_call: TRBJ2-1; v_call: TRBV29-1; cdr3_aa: SVDGTLYNEQF
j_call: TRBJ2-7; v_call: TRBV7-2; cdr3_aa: ASSLEGVGDEQY
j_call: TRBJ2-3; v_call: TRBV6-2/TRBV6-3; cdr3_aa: ASSYSRGAQY
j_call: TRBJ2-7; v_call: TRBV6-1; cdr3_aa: ASSEISGYEQY
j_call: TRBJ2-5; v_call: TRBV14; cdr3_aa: ASSHGGRETQY
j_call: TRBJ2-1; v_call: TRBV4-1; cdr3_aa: ASSRRTSGGYNEQF
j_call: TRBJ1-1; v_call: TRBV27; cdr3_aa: ASGGTALNTEAF
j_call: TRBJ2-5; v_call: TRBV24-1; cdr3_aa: ATSDWGVETQY
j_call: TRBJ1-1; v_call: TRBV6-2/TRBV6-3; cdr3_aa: ASSLEGNTEAF
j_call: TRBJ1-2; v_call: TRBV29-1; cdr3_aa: SVANRVGGYT
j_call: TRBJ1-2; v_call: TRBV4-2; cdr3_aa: ASSQEARRDYGYT
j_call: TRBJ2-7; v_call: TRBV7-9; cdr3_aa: ASSLKHEQY
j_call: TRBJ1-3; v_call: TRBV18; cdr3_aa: ASSPVAGRDGNTIY
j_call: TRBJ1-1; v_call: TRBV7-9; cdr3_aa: ASSLPTRRENTEAF
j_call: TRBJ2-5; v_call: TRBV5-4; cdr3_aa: ASVPSGEETQY
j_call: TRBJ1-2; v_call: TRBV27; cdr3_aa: ASSSYPGRVDYGYT
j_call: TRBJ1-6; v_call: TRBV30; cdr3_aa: ACVRGAYNSPLH
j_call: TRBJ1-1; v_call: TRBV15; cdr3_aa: ATRQGNTEAF
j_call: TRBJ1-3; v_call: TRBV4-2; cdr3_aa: ASSLEGQGVYTIY
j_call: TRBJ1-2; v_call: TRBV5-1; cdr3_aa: ASSPGTGNYGYT
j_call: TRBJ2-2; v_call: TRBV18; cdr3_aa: ASSTGPSNTGELF
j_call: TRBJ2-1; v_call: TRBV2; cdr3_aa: ASSKGQGSNEQF
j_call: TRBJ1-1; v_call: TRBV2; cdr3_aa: ASGRDTSNTEAF
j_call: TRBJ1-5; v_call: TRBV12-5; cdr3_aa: ASGSGQGYQPQH
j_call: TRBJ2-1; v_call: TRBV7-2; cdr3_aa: ASSFDGGVYNEQF
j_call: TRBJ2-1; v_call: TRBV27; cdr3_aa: ASSFSGSPYNEQF
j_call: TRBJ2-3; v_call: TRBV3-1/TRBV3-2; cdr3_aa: ASSPRGVGTDTQY
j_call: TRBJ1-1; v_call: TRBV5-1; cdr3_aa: ASSLAVGRSFTEAF
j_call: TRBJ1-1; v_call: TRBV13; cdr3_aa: ASSLDLSPEAF
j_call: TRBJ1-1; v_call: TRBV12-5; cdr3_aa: ASGPGLYPEAF
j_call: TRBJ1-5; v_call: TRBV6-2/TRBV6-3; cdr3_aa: ASTPGPPTWDQPQH
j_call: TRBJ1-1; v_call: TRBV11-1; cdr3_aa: ASSLVQGSTEAF
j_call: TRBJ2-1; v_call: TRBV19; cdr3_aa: ASSSGQGRVNEQF
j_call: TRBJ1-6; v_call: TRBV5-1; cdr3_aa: ASSRDRENSPLH
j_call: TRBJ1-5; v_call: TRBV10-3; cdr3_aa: AISTAQVGQGNQPQH
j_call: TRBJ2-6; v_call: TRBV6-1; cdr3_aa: ASSEQGSGANVLT
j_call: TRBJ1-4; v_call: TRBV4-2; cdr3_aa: ASSPGLGGEKLF
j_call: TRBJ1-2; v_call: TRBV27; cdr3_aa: ASSPSGQGLGYT
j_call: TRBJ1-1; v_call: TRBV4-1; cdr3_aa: ASSQVVGGNTEAF
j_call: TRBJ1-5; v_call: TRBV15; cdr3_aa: ATSSDTQTGNQPQH
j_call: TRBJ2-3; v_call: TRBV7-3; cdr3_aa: ASSPQPPGLAGTDTQY